These T cell receptor beta chains were read from a single sample in a study of cytomegalovirus exposure and HLA in healthy donors. The data were produced by immunoSEQ multiplex PCR, yet TCRdb's version contains in-frame clones alone and is incomplete. The data contain around 120,000 clones, 83% of them singletons. Material: PBMCs. The receptors here all came from a girl aged 2 to 10 in good health and CMV-seronegative. The CDR3 runs from the conserved cysteine through the conserved F or W.

v_call	j_call	cdr3_aa
TRBV15	TRBJ1-2	CATSSLDGGGDYGYTF
TRBV6-1	TRBJ2-2	CASRREGIYTGELFF
TRBV11-2	TRBJ2-7	CASSPGLAGYEQYF
TRBV13	TRBJ2-3	CASSPRSAGDTQYF
TRBV25-1	TRBJ1-4	CASSELGGPALEKLFF
TRBV7-2	TRBJ1-6	CASSLEDRVGSPLHF
TRBV6-5	TRBJ2-1	CASSYSPRGADNEQFF
TRBV12-5	TRBJ1-1	CASGLAWNTEAFF
TRBV30	TRBJ2-7	CAWSASRGSYEQYF
TRBV6-1	TRBJ1-1	CASSRGTAEAFF
TRBV7-9	TRBJ1-2	CASSLVLASYGYTF
TRBV6-4	TRBJ2-1	CASSALPQLSSYNEQFF
TRBV13	TRBJ2-2	CASSPNTYPGELFF
TRBV7-3	TRBJ2-3	CASSLNNGRIDTQYF
TRBV5-8	TRBJ2-7	CASSRRDSVREQYF
TRBV2	TRBJ2-1	CASSSGTRFPFF
TRBV7-9	TRBJ1-1	CASSLGQGVTEAFF
TRBV7-6	TRBJ2-3	CASSLLPGQGNTDTQYF
TRBV14	TRBJ1-6	CASSPLTGSNSPLHF
TRBV30	TRBJ1-2	CAWSAGRQGEGYTF
TRBV4-1	TRBJ2-6	CASSQVIRGSLSGANVLTF
TRBV15	TRBJ2-3	CATAGGMKLTDTQYF
TRBV9	TRBJ1-3	CASSGLMGQASVSGNTIYF
TRBV5-6	TRBJ1-2	CASSLPHRGYGYTF
TRBV6-4	TRBJ1-2	CASSWDRGDGYTF
TRBV4-2	TRBJ2-3	CASSQRLATDTQYF
TRBV6-5	TRBJ2-2	CASITPTTGELFF
TRBV19	TRBJ1-5	CASSPPRGGYTFSNQPQHF
TRBV5-1	TRBJ1-5	CASSFVPTGEYQPQHF
TRBV6-5	TRBJ2-1	CASSYDGGNEQFF
TRBV5-4	TRBJ2-1	CASSLDTGRYNEQFF
TRBV7-6	TRBJ1-3	CASSPPGRAGNTIYF
TRBV6-4	TRBJ2-3	CASSEGTDTDTQYF
TRBV29-1	TRBJ1-1	CSVNWGDVTEAFF
TRBV11-3	TRBJ2-6	CASGGGRAGANVLTF
TRBV4-2	TRBJ1-2	CASSQGEPDRPNYGYTF
TRBV5-6	TRBJ1-2	CASSLEQSGYYGYTF
TRBV30	TRBJ2-2	CAWSVLAGGAGELFF
TRBV5-1	TRBJ1-1	CASSSVRGAGAFF
TRBV30	TRBJ1-4	CAWSGRGYEKLFF
TRBV7-2	TRBJ2-1	CASSHRTDAYNEQFF
TRBV19	TRBJ2-3	CASSIDGSGYLTDTQYF
TRBV28	TRBJ2-3	CASSLWAGTSGIMTDTQYF
TRBV5-1	TRBJ2-5	CASVEQAPGQETQYF
TRBV30	TRBJ2-5	CAWRAGLGRQETQYF
TRBV19	TRBJ2-1	CASSIGGSGGWAATEQFF
TRBV5-6	TRBJ2-7	CASSLVDRVYEQYF
TRBV5-1	TRBJ2-1	CASNELAGGSNEQFF